The source of this T cell receptor (beta chain) is a study of shared clonotypes between healthy human individuals. As for the study in general: Each donor's CD4 naive and CD4 memory cells filled three plates apiece, CD8 naive two, and CD8 memory one.

Note on this clone: The antigen is undetermined.

This CDR3 is 13 amino acids long. CDR1 is MGHDK, CDR2 SYGVNS, per germline. V lost 2 bases, J lost 10 bases, and 14 bases lay in between. Positive CCR7 selection of CD45RO-negative cells yielded the naive CD8 cells, and terminally differentiated effector memory CD45RA+ cells were excluded. General study points: Between four donors, naive CD4 clonotypes were shared at a level of approximately 5%. In contrast to clonotypes shared by all four donors, non-shared clonotypes had lower generation probabilities.

A deep-level run was used for the assay. Libraries were prepared by immunoSEQ multiplex PCR; TCRdb keeps only in-frame clonotypes and omits some of them. The data contain about 2,100,000 clones, under 95% of them singletons. The sequenced sample was naive CD8+ T cells from PBMCs. The sequence was obtained from a man between 18 and 35 years old in good health. Some clones in this sample may be carry-over from other donors' samples. The chain recombines TRBV25-1 with TRBJ1-1, with TRBD1 as a possible D gene (6 bases). The CDR3 loop reads CASSEGWGLGAFF. The CDR3, as DNA: TGTGCCAGCAGTGAAGGGTGGGGGCTTGGAGCTTTCTTT. The full variable domain, in which reference TRBV25-1 and TRBJ1-1 provide the parts outside the CDR3, is EADIYQTPRYLVIGTGKKITLECSQTMGHDKMYWYQQDPGMELHLIHYSYGVNSTEKGDLSSESTVSRIRTEHFPLTLESARPSHTSQYLCASSEGWGLGAFFGQGTRLTVV.